These 18 T cell receptor beta chains were sequenced from one sample in a study of shared clonotypes between healthy human individuals. TCRdb keeps only in-frame clones here, not all; method: immunoSEQ multiplex PCR. The sample contains some 500,000 clones, around 80% of which appear only once. The specimen was PBMCs. The receptor source for this set is a woman in her forties in good health. Some clones in this sample may be carry-over from other donors' samples.

The chain combines TRBV28 with TRBJ1-2; 8 nucleotides agree with TRBD1. Germline trimming cut 0 bases from V and 6 bases from J; bases unmatched to any gene: 6. Germline values: CDR1 MDHEN, CDR2 SYDVKM. CDR3 length: 15 amino acids. The CDR3 coding sequence is TGTGCCAGCAGTTTATGGAGGACAGGGTTCGATGGCTACACCTTC. The encoded protein is CASSLWRTGFDGYTF.

The chain is built from TRBV6-1 and TRBJ1-2; no clear D. Trimming took off 1 base at V and 6 bases at J, with 21 bases between the two ends. Germline CDR1 and CDR2: MNHNS and SASEGT. The CDR3 covers 17 residues. In nucleotides, the CDR3 is TGTGCCAGCAGTGAAGTCCTTCGAACACCTGGTATGAATGGCTACACCTTC. It is translated as CASSEVLRTPGMNGYTF.

The rearrangement uses TRBV27 and TRBJ2-5; no clear D. CDR3 size: 11 residues. The V and J ends lost 4 bases and 5 bases respectively, with 5 bases between them. The V gene's germline CDR1 is MNHEY and CDR2 SMNVEV (reference sequence). The CDR3 DNA follows: TGTGCCAGCAGTTCTGGGGAGACCCAGTACTTC. This encodes CASSSGETQYF.

The rearrangement joins TRBV5-6 to TRBJ2-7; D not resolved. Trimming left V 4 bases short and J 3 bases short, with 8 bases between. This CDR3 region has 12 residues. Germline V gene data show CDR1 as SGHDT and CDR2 as YYEEEE. As DNA, the CDR3 is TGTGCCAGCAGCCTTGGAGACTACGAGCAGTACTTC. Its protein product is CASSLGDYEQYF.

The chain joins TRBV7-3 to TRBJ2-7, with 8 bases fitting TRBD2. V shed 4 bases and J 0 bases; nucleotides not matched to a gene: 5. CDR3 length equals 15 residues. Germline V gene lookup returns CDR1 SGHTA and CDR2 FQGTGA. The CDR3 bases are TGTGCCAGCAGCTCCAGCGGGGGCAGCTCCTACGAGCAGTACTTC. The encoded protein is CASSSSGGSSYEQYF.

The chain is built from TRBV7-2 and TRBJ2-1; tentatively, D is TRBD2 (6 bases). The ends were cut back, 4 bases at V and 0 bases at J, with 10 bases in the middle. The CDR3 spans 15 residues. The germline V gene encodes CDR1 SGHTA and CDR2 FQGNSA. As DNA, the CDR3 is TGTGCCAGCAGCTCCGGGACTTCCTCCTACAATGAGCAGTTCTTC. Translated: CASSSGTSSYNEQFF.

The chain links TRBV29-1 to TRBJ1-2; the D is unclear. The CDR3 contains 16 residues. The V end lost 7 bases, the J end lost 4 bases, and 25 bases lay between the germline ends. The V gene's germline CDR1 is SQVTM and CDR2 ANQGSEA. CDR3 DNA sequence: TGCAGCGCTGTTGTCTTCGTCCGGGAGGCTGGCTATGGCTACACCTTC. This sequence encodes CSAVVFVREAGYGYTF.

The CDR3 protein is CASSLRPRTDTQYF. The CDR3 bases are TGTGCCAGCAGCTTAAGGCCTCGCACAGATACGCAGTATTTT. This chain links TRBV7-2 with TRBJ2-3; D gene ambiguous. Germline-derived CDR1 and CDR2 are SGHTA and FQGNSA. The V end lost 2 bases, the J end lost 1 base, and 7 bases lay between the germline ends. The CDR3 runs 14 residues.

The chain recombines TRBV29-1 with TRBJ1-4; 9 bases align to TRBD1. The length of the CDR3 is 12 residues. V was clipped by 7 bases and J by 7 bases; unmatched bases: 4. Germline V gene lookup returns CDR1 SQVTM and CDR2 ANQGSEA. In DNA form, the CDR3 reads TGCAGCGCGGGACAGGGCGGTGAAAAACTGTTTTTT. Encoded protein: CSAGQGGEKLFF.

The rearrangement uses TRBV7-9 and TRBJ2-5; D is possibly TRBD1 or TRBD2 (5 bases each). Germline values: CDR1 SEHNR, CDR2 FQNEAQ (reference sequence). The CDR3 totals 17 residues. Trimming took off 3 bases at V and 5 bases at J, with 22 bases between the two ends. CDR3 protein: CASSFSSVGAMAETQYF. As DNA, the CDR3 is TGTGCCAGCAGCTTTTCTTCCGTCGGGGCCATGGCGGAGACCCAGTACTTC.

The CDR3 region has the DNA TGTGCCACCAGTCTTGAGAACCTATTCCAAGAGACCCAGTACTTC. Amino acids: CATSLENLFQETQYF. V gene TRBV15 combines with J gene TRBJ2-5; D gene ambiguous. The CDR3 spans 15 residues. V gave up 6 bases and J gave up 1 base, with 15 bases separating them. Per the germline V gene, CDR1 is LNHNV and CDR2 is YYDKDF (reference sequence).

This chain uses TRBV28 with TRBJ1-5; perhaps TRBD1 as D (5 bases). Trimming cost V 6 bases and J 5 bases, with 11 bases left between them. CDR3 length: 13 amino acids. Germline CDR1 is MDHEN and CDR2 is SYDVKM. The CDR3 coding sequence is TGTGCCAGCAGCCAGGGAGTATATCAGCCCCAGCATTTT. The encoded protein is CASSQGVYQPQHF.

This clone occurred a few times. The chain is built from TRBV5-1 and TRBJ2-2; D might be TRBD1 (5 bases). Germline lookup yields CDR1 SGHRS and CDR2 YFSETQ. Trimming took 2 bases from V and 7 from J, leaving 12 bases between them. This CDR3 region has 14 residues. In DNA form, the CDR3 reads TGCGCCAGCAGCTTAGCACAGGCCTACGGGGAGCTGTTTTTT. This codes for CASSLAQAYGELFF.

V is TRBV6-1 and J is TRBJ2-1, with TRBD2 matching 8 bases. CDR1 is MNHNS and CDR2 is SASEGT in the germline V gene. The trim removed 2 bases at V and 4 bases at J, leaving 4 bases unmatched. The CDR3 totals 15 residues. This chain's CDR3 is CASSEKSGSYNEQFF. Written as DNA, the CDR3 is TGTGCCAGCAGTGAAAAGAGCGGGAGTTACAATGAGCAGTTCTTC.

This chain joins TRBV29-1 and TRBJ2-3; the match to TRBD2 covers 7 bases. The CDR3 extends over 14 amino acids. The V segment lost 8 bases and the J segment 4 bases; nucleotides outside the gene matches: 12. The V gene's germline CDR1 is SQVTM and CDR2 ANQGSEA. The CDR3: CSLSRGGGPDTQYF. As DNA, the CDR3 is TGCAGCCTAAGTCGCGGGGGAGGGCCAGATACGCAGTATTTT.

The rearrangement links TRBV11-2 to TRBJ2-3; possible D gene TRBD1, 8 bases. The V end was cut by 8 bases, the J end by 4 bases, with 19 bases between. Per the germline V gene, CDR1 is SGHAT and CDR2 is FQNNGV. The CDR3 loop spans 15 amino acids. The CDR3: CASEGGDRWADTQYF. The CDR3 DNA reads TGTGCCAGCGAGGGGGGGGACAGGTGGGCAGATACGCAGTATTTT.

This clone was counted once. The V gene is TRBV5-1, the J gene TRBJ2-7, with 9 bases identical to TRBD1. With V trimmed by 4 bases and J by 0 bases, 5 bases remained unmatched. Germline V gene sequence: CDR1 SGHRS, CDR2 YFSETQ. This CDR3 region has 15 residues. The CDR3 is CASSRTGASSYEQYF. In DNA, the CDR3 is TGCGCCAGCAGCCGGACAGGGGCCAGCTCCTACGAGCAGTACTTC.

This clone was picked up a small number of times. This chain connects TRBV27 to TRBJ2-1; tentative D call: TRBD2 (7 bases). Germline V CDR1 and CDR2: MNHEY, SMNVEV (reference sequence). The ends were cut back, 2 bases at V and 2 bases at J, with 22 bases in the middle. The CDR3 length is 19 residues. Here the CDR3 DNA reads TGTGCCAGCAGTTTAAGGGGGGGGGACTATCTGCCTACCTACAATGAGCAGTTCTTC. It translates to CASSLRGGDYLPTYNEQFF.